This T cell receptor (beta chain) was identified in a study of cytomegalovirus exposure and HLA in healthy donors. Broader study findings: Among TCR beta chains, those listed as cytomegalovirus-associated numbered about 150. Common viral pathogens were later found to be apparently linked to several of the most significant clusters. Earlier analysis looked at TCR beta V segments, and most were productive about 90% or about 30% of the time. High sensitivity and specificity were reportedly achieved when the classifier diagnosed cytomegalovirus status.

In regard to this clone: Its antigen remains unidentified.

Germline CDR1 is LNHDA and CDR2 is SQIVND (reference sequence). J lost 7 bases, V lost 5 bases, and 5 bases had no gene match. The CDR3 covers 13 residues. The PCR contained 60 Vbeta and 13 Jbeta primers. Assay used: immunoSEQ multiplex PCR; TCRdb lists only in-frame clones, some missing. The sample includes 150,000 to 200,000 clones, about three quarters seen only once; the top ten take about 1.4%. The receptor comes from a woman in her thirties in good health and CMV-seropositive. This sequence joins TRBV19 and TRBJ2-1; 7 bases map to TRBD1. The sample consisted of PBMCs. CDR3 coding DNA: TGTGCCAGTAGTTCGGGACAGTCTAATGAGCAGTTCTTC. Its protein is CASSSGQSNEQFF.